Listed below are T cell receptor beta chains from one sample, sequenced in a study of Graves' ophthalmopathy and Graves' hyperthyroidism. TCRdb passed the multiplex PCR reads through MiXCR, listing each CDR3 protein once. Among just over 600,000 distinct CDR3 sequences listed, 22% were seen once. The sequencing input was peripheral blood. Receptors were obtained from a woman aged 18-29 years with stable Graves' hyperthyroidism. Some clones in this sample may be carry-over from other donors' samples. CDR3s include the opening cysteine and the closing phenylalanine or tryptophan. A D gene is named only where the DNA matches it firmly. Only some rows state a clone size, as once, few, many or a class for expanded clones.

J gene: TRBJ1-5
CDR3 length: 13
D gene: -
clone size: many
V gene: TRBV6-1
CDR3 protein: CASRVVGNQPQHF
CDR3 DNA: TGTGCCAGCAGGGTGGTGGGCAATCAGCCCCAGCATTTT

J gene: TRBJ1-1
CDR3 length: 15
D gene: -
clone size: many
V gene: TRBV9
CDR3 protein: CASSVEGSGRPEAFF
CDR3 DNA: TGTGCCAGCAGCGTAGAGGGGTCAGGACGCCCTGAAGCTTTCTTT

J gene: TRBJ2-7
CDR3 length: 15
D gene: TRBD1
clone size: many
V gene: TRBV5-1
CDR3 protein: CASRYPGQAPHEQYF
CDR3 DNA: TGCGCCAGCAGGTATCCGGGACAGGCCCCCCACGAGCAGTACTTC

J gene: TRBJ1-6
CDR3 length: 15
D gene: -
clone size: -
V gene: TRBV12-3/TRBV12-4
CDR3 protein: CASSFGQAYNSPLHF
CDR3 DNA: TGTGCCAGCAGTTTTGGGCAGGCTTATAATTCACCCCTCCACTTT

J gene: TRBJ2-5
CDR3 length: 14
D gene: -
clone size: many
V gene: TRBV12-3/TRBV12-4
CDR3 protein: CASSNPGERQTQYF
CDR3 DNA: TGTGCCAGCAGTAATCCAGGGGAGAGGCAGACCCAGTACTTC

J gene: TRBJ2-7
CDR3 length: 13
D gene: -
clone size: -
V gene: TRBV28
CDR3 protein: CASSPILNYEQYF
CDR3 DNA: TGTGCCAGCAGTCCCATCCTAAACTACGAGCAGTACTTC

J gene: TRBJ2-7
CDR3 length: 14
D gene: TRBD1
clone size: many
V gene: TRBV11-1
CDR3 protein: CASSLSTGAYEQYF
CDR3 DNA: TGTGCCAGCAGCTTGTCGACAGGGGCCTACGAGCAGTACTTC

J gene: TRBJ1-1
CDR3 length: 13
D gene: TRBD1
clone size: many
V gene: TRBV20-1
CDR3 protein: CSVPGQGDTEAFF
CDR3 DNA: TGCAGTGTCCCGGGACAGGGAGACACTGAAGCTTTCTTT

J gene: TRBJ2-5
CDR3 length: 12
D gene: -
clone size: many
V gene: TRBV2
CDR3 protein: CASVGGGETQYF
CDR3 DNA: TGTGCCAGCGTCGGAGGCGGAGAGACCCAGTACTTC

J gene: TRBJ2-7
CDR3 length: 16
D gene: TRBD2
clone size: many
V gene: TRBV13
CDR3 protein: CASSTTGTSKSYEQYF
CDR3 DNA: TGTGCCAGCAGCACAACCGGGACTAGTAAATCCTACGAGCAGTACTTC

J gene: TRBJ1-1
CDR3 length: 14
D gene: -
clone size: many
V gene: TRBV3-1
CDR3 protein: CASSQEGMNTEAFF
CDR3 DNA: TGTGCCAGCAGCCAAGAGGGGATGAACACTGAAGCTTTCTTT

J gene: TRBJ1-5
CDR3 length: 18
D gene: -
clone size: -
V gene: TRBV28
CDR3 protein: CASSLRAHASKIYQPQHF
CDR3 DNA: TGTGCCAGCAGTTTAAGGGCCCACGCCTCGAAGATTTATCAGCCCCAGCATTTT

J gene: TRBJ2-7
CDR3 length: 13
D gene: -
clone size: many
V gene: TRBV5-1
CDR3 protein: CASTSPGLGEQYF
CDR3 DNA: TGCGCCAGCACCTCGCCCGGGTTGGGCGAGCAGTACTTC

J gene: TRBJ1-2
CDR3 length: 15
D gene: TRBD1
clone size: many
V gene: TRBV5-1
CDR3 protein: CASSPGTGGADGYTF
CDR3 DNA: TGCGCCAGCAGCCCCGGGACAGGGGGCGCCGATGGCTACACCTTC

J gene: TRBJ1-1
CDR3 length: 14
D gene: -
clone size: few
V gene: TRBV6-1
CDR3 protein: CASSTGPLGTEAFF
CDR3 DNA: TGTGCCAGCAGCACCGGGCCTCTGGGGACTGAAGCTTTCTTT

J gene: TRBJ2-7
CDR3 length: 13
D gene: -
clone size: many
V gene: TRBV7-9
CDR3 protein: CASSRGPTYEQYF
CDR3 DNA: TGTGCCAGCAGCCGTGGGCCGACGTACGAGCAGTACTTC

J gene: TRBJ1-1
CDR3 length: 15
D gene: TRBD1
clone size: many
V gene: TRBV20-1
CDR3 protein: CSARSPTGVGTEAFF
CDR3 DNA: TGCAGTGCTAGATCCCCGACAGGGGTCGGCACTGAAGCTTTCTTT

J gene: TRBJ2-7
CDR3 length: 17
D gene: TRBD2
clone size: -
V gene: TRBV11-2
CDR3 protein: CASSARFLAGGRYEQYF
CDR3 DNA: TGTGCCAGCAGCGCCCGTTTCCTAGCGGGGGGGCGGTACGAGCAGTACTTC

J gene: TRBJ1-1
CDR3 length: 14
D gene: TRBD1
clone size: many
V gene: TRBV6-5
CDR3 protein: CASSYDRGFTEAFF
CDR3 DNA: TGTGCCAGCAGTTATGACAGGGGGTTTACTGAAGCTTTCTTT

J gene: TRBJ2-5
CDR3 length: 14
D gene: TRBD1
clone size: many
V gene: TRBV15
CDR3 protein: CATSRRQGRETQYF
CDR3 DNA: TGTGCCACCAGCAGAAGACAGGGCCGGGAGACCCAGTACTTC

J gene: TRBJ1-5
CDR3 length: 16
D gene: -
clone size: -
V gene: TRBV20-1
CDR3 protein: CSASPVSFKSNQPQHF
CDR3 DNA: TGCAGTGCTAGTCCGGTTAGTTTCAAAAGCAATCAGCCCCAGCATTTT

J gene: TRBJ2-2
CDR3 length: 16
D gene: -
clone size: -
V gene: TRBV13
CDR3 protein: CASSVLQGWNTGELFF
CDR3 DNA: TGTGCCAGCAGCGTTCTACAGGGCTGGAACACCGGGGAGCTGTTTTTT